These T cell receptor beta chains were read from a single sample in a study of T-cell memory formation after mild COVID-19. TCRdb processed the 5' RACE reads anew with MiXCR; each CDR3 protein has one entry. The sample has 350,000 to 500,000 distinct CDR3 sequences, roughly 20% seen once. Sequenced material: PBMCs or a T cell subset sorted from them (not recorded which). The origin of the receptors is an adult woman who had mild COVID-19 (a few samples of this study predate the infection). Cell type and time point are not known. CDR3s leave out the opening cysteine and the closing phenylalanine or tryptophan. The D gene is left open where the match is weak.

v_call: TRBV7-2; j_call: TRBJ2-6; d_call: .; cdr3_aa: ASSLARAGANVLT
v_call: TRBV29-1; j_call: TRBJ2-1; d_call: TRBD1; cdr3_aa: SATGTAPYNEQF
v_call: TRBV27; j_call: TRBJ2-5; d_call: .; cdr3_aa: ASSPLVARRETQY
v_call: TRBV7-9; j_call: TRBJ2-1; d_call: .; cdr3_aa: ASSLPVAGGLEQF
v_call: TRBV29-1; j_call: TRBJ2-7; d_call: TRBD2; cdr3_aa: SVGKRELYEQY
v_call: TRBV5-4; j_call: TRBJ2-3; d_call: .; cdr3_aa: ASSLESYGTDTQY
v_call: TRBV12-3/TRBV12-4; j_call: TRBJ1-1; d_call: .; cdr3_aa: ASSSAANTEAF
v_call: TRBV19; j_call: TRBJ2-2; d_call: TRBD1; cdr3_aa: ASSIDPWQGADTGELF
v_call: TRBV4-1; j_call: TRBJ1-5; d_call: .; cdr3_aa: ASSQGEERYSNQPQH
v_call: TRBV20-1; j_call: TRBJ1-5; d_call: .; cdr3_aa: SARNRDQPQH
v_call: TRBV7-3; j_call: TRBJ1-1; d_call: .; cdr3_aa: ASSLTTEYTEAF
v_call: TRBV7-6; j_call: TRBJ2-2; d_call: TRBD2; cdr3_aa: ASSLEFWRGLNTGELF
v_call: TRBV7-2; j_call: TRBJ2-1; d_call: .; cdr3_aa: ASSPRGVYNEQF
v_call: TRBV6-5; j_call: TRBJ1-1; d_call: TRBD1; cdr3_aa: ASSEKGQPNTEAF
v_call: TRBV20-1; j_call: TRBJ2-2; d_call: TRBD2; cdr3_aa: SARASGRGTGELF
v_call: TRBV7-6; j_call: TRBJ1-2; d_call: .; cdr3_aa: ASSLEATGYGYT
v_call: TRBV12-3/TRBV12-4; j_call: TRBJ2-7; d_call: TRBD2; cdr3_aa: ASSFPTSGDYEQY
v_call: TRBV4-1; j_call: TRBJ2-1; d_call: TRBD2; cdr3_aa: ASSQDPGSGGSSYNEQF
v_call: TRBV6-6; j_call: TRBJ1-2; d_call: TRBD1; cdr3_aa: AGGTGESGYT